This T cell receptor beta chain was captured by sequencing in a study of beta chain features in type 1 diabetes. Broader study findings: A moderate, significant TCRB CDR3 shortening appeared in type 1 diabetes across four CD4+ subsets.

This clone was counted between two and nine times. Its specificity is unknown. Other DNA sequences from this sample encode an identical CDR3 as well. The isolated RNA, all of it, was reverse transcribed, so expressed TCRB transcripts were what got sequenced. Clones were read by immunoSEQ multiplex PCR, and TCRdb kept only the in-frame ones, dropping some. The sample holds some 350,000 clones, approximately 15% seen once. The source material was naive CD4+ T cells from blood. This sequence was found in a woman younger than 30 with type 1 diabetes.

The CDR3 sequence: CASGPGGTDTQYF. The DNA of the CDR3 is TGTGCTAGTGGACCGGGTGGCACAGATACGCAGTATTTT. This sequence joins TRBV12-5 and TRBJ2-3, with D unclear. This CDR3 spans 13 amino acids. CDR1 and CDR2 (germline): LGHNT, FRNRAP. V was trimmed by 6 bases and J by 1 base, leaving 8 bases between them. Variable domain in full (rest from reference TRBV12-5 and TRBJ2-3): DARVTQTPRHKVTEMGQEVTMRCQPILGHNTVFWYRQTMMQGLELLAYFRNRAPLDDSGMPKDRFSAEMPDATLATLKIQPSEPRDSAVYFCASGPGGTDTQYFGPGTRLTVL.